Detailed here is one T cell receptor beta chain. Its specificity is not known. With 60 Vbeta and 13 Jbeta primers, the PCR was carried out. Repertoires were generated with immunoSEQ multiplex PCR, while TCRdb's copy carries only in-frame clones and drops some. The data hold about 76,000 clones, with about three quarters observed a single time. The sample comes from a study of cytomegalovirus exposure and HLA in healthy donors. Study-wide findings and caveats: Rarity held for most TCR sequences, but there were some public TCRs that occurred in many donors.

This receptor was taken from a woman in her thirties or forties in good health and CMV-seropositive. The sample comprised PBMCs.

This CDR3 is CASDRAGTEAFF. CDR3 nucleotide sequence: TGTGCCAGCGACAGAGCCGGCACTGAAGCTTTCTTT. The rearrangement uses TRBV2 and TRBJ1-1, with D maybe TRBD1 (5 bases). Germline V gene sequence: CDR1 SNHLY, CDR2 FYNNEI. Trimming pared 8 bases from V and 4 bases from J, leaving 11 bases between. This CDR3 comprises 12 residues.